These 6 T cell receptor beta chains were sequenced from one sample in a study of T-cell memory formation after mild COVID-19. TCRdb processed the 5' RACE reads anew with MiXCR; each CDR3 protein has one entry. The sample holds around 510,000 distinct CDR3 sequences, about 22% seen once. The specimen sequenced was PBMCs or a T cell subset sorted from them (not recorded which). Receptors originate from an adult woman who had mild COVID-19 (a few samples of this study predate the infection). Cell type and time point are not known.

About this clonotype itself: One end of the junction is discordant with germline, which a read error may explain. The chain recombines TRBV12-3 or TRBV12-4 with TRBJ2-7, with 7 bases that match TRBD1. The CDR3 extends over 13 amino acids. CDR3 protein: CASSLADRDEQYF. As DNA, the CDR3 is TGTGCCAGCAGCTTAGCCGACAGGGACGAGCAGTACTTC.

This chain joins TRBV6-5 and TRBJ1-6; TRBD1 might be the D (6 bases). Germline V gene sequence: CDR1 MNHEY, CDR2 SVGAGI. The CDR3 extends over 14 amino acids. V was pared by 6 bases and J by 9 bases, with 15 bases between. CDR3 nucleotide sequence: TGTGCCAGCAGCCACGCAGGGGAGGGTTCACCCCTCCACTTT. This sequence encodes CASSHAGEGSPLHF.

V is TRBV12-3 or TRBV12-4 and J is TRBJ2-5; 8 bases fit TRBD2. J was trimmed by 1 base and V by 6 bases; bases with no gene match: 10. The CDR3 is 16 residues long. The CDR3 is CASRSRGRGAQETQYF. The CDR3, as DNA: TGTGCCAGCAGGTCCCGCGGGCGGGGGGCCCAAGAGACCCAGTACTTC.

This clonotype was recorded many times. The genes are TRBV5-1 and TRBJ2-3; weak D call: TRBD2 (5 bases). The CDR3 loop spans 14 amino acids. Trimming removed 4 bases at V and 6 bases at J, with 15 bases between. CDR1 and CDR2 from the germline V gene are SGHRS and YFSETQ. For the CDR3, the DNA is TGCGCCAGCAGCGCTTCGGGATGGCTGGATACGCAGTATTTT. This encodes CASSASGWLDTQYF.

This sequence joins TRBV7-3 and TRBJ2-3, with TRBD1 identical over 8 bases. Trimming took 2 bases from V and 5 from J; bases not matched to a gene: 9. This CDR3 spans 16 amino acids. The germline V gene encodes CDR1 SGHTA and CDR2 FQGTGA. CDR3 amino acids: CASSLFQGAQIDTQYF. The CDR3 nucleotides read TGTGCCAGCAGCTTATTCCAGGGGGCGCAGATAGATACGCAGTATTTT.

The chain links TRBV7-3 to TRBJ2-1; 9 bases are a match to TRBD2. The CDR3 sequence is 16 residues long. Germline CDR1 and CDR2: SGHTA and FQGTGA. V was clipped by 5 bases and J by 4 bases; unmatched bases: 9. The CDR3 sequence is CASSRFSGRGYNEQFF. As DNA, the CDR3 is TGTGCCAGCAGCCGATTTAGCGGGAGAGGTTACAATGAGCAGTTCTTC.